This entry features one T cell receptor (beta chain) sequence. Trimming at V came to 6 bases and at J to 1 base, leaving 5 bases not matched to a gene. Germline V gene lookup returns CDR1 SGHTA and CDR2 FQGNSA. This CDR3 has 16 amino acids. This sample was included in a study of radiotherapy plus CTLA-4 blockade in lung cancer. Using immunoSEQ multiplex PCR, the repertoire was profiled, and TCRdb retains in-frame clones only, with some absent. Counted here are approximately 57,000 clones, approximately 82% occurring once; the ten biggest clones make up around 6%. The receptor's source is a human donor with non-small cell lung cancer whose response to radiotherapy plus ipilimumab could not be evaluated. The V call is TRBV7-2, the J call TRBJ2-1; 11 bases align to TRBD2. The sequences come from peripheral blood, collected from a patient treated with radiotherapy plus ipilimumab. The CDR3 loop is CASRLAGVPSYNEQFF. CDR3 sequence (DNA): TGTGCCAGCAGACTAGCGGGAGTCCCTTCCTACAATGAGCAGTTCTTC.